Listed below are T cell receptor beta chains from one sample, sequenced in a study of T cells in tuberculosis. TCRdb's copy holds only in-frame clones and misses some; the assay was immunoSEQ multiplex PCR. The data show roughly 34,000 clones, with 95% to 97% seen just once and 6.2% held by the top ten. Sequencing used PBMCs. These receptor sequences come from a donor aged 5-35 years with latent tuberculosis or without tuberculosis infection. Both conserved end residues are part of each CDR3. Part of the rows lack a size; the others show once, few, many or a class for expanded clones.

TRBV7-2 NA CASSLAWAGLDTQYF
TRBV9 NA CASSARQGTYEQYF
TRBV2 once CATRWTAPYEQYF
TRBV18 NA CASSPPGQVETEAFF
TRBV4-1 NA CASSQGLGVAGTRHEQFF
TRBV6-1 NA CASSEQDSSGANVLTF
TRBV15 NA CATSRPGLAISGGELFF
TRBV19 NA CASSPHREKLFF
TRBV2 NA CASSPTSGYPYEQYF
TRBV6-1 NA CASSDPRDRKRGSNQPQHF
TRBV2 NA CASSLASETQYF
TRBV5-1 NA CASSLMTVWEEQFF
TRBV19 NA CASSTSGSAHNEQFF
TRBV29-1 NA CSVEPRDFSSSTDTQYF
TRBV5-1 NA CASSSGTGGETQYF
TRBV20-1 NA CSAPRRDTQYF
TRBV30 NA CAWSPGLAGHEQYF
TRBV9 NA CASSVDPSGIYNEQFF
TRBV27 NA CASRPGLVAYEQYF
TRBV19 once CASSVPGQGYGYTF
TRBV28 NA CASTLADYGYTF
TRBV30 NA CAWSGEQGEGNTIYF
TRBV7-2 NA CASSFTGPTKNIQYF
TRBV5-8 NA CASSPGLSTEAFF
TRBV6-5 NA CASSYFGVNTEAFF
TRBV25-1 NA CATRGTSSSYEQYF
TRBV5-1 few CASSLEIARGEQYF
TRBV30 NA CASGLAGSFSYEQYF
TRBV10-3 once CATLAHLGTGGTDTQYF
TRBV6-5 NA CASNIAGGNEQFF
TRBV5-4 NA CASSAGYGYGYTF
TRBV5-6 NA CASSGGQTDTQYF
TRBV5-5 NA CASSLDRVHGYTF
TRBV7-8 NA CASSYRGGWTEAFF
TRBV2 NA CASILAGGRGETQYF
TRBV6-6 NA CASSYPGRGANIQYF
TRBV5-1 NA CASSETLFSTDTQYF
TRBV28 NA CASSLTGGAYEQYF
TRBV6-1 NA CASSLLPQMNTEAFF
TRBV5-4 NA CASSPPGTSGYNEQFF
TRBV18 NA CASSQRRTGTASYNEQFF